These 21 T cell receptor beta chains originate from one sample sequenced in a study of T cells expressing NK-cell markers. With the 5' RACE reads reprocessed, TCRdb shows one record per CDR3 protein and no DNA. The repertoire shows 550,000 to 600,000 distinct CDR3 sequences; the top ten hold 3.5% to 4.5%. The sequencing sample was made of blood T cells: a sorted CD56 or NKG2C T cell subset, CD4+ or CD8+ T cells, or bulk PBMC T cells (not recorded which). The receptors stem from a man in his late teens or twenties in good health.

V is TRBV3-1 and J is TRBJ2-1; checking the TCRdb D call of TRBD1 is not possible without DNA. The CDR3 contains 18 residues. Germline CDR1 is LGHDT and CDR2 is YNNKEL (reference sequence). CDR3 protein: CASSQDLRGGSAYNEQFF.

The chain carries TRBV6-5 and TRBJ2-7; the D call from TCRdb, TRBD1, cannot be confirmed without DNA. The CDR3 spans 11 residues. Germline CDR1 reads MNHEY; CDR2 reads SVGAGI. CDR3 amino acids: CASRLRDKQYF.

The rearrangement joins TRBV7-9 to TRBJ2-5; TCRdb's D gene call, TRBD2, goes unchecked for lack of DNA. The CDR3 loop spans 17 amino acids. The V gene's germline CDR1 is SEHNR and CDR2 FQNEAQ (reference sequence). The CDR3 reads CASSLASGRAIQETQYF.

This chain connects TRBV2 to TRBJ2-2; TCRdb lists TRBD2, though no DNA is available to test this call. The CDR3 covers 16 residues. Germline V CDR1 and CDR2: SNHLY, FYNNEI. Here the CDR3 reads CASRISGTSGNGELFF.

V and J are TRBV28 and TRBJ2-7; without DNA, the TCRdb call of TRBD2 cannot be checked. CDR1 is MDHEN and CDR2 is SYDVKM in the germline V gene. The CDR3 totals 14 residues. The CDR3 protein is CASSSRDSYYEQYF.

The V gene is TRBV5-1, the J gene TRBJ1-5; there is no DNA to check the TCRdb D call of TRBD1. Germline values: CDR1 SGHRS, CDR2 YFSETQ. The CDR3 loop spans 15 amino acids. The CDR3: CASSPDRGHNQPQHF.

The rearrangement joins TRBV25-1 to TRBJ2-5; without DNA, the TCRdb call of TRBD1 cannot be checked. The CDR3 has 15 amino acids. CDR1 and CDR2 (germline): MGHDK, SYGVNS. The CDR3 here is CASSEGKGQKETQYF.

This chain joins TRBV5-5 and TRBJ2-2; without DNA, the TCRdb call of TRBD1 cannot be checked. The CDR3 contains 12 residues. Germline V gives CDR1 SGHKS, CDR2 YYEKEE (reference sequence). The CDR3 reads CASQTGAGELFF.

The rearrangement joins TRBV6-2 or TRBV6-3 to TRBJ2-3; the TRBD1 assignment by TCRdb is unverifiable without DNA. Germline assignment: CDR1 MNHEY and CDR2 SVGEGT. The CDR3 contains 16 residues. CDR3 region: CASSPGTLASTDTQYF.

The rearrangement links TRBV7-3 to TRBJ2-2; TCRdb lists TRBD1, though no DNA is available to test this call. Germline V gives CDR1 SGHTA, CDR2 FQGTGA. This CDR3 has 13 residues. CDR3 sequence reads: CASSPGVSGELFF.

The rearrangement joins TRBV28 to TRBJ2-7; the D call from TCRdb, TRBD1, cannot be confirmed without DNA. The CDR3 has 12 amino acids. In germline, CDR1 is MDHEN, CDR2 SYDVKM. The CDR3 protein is CASSPFGGEQYF.

The CDR3 loop is CSVETPGPPRQDEQFF. The chain has TRBV29-1 and TRBJ2-1; TCRdb's D call, TRBD1, is unchecked because there is no DNA. The germline V gene has CDR1 SQVTM and CDR2 ANQGSEA. The CDR3 covers 16 residues.

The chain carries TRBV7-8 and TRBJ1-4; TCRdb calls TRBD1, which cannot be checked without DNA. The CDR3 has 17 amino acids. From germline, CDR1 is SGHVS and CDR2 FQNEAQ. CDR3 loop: CASSLEGLPLTVEKLFF.

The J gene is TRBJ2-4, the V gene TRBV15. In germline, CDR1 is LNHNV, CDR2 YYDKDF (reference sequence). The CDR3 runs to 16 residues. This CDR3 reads CATSGRPFLAKNIQYF.

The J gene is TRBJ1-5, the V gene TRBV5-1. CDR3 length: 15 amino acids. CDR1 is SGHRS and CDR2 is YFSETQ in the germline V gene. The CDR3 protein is CASSFDGRGRQPQHF.

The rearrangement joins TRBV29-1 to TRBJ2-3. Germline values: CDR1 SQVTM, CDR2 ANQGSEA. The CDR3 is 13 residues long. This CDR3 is CSVDYPPLDTQYF.

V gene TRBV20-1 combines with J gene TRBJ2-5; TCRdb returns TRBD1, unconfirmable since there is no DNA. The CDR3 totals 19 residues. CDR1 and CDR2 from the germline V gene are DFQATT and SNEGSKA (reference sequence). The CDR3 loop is CSARDARRVWQGAQETQYF.

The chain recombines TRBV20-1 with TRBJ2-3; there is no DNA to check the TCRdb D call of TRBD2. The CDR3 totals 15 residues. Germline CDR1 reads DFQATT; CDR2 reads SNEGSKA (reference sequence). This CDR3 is CSAFALAGSTDTQYF.

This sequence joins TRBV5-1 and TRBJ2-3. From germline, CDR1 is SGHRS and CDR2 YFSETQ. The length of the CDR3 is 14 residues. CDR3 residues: CASSLETVRDTQYF.

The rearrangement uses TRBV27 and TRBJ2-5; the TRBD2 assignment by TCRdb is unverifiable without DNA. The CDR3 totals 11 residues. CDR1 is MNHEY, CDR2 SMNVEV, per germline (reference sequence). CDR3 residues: CASRTGTTRYF.

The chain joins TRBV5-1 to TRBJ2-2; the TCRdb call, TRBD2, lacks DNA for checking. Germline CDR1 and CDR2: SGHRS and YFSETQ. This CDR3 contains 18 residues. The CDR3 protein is CASSWGLAGGTNTGELFF.